Described below is a single T cell receptor (beta chain) sequence and its context. Its specificity is unknown. TCRdb's copy holds only in-frame clones and misses some; the assay was immunoSEQ multiplex PCR. The sample has 52,000 or so clones, over 75% seen once. The germline V and J ends were trimmed by 2 bases and 7 bases, with 11 bases remaining between them. The CDR3 sequence is 14 residues long. CDR1 and CDR2 (germline): MNHNS, SASEGT. The sort gate was single viable CD3+CD4+CD8-CD45RO+ cells for memory CD4+ T cells. The sample is drawn from a study of memory CD4+ T cells and cytomegalovirus serostatus. As for the study in general: Donors were healthy Belgian adults, several CMV seropositive and about two dozen seronegative. Findings and caveats of the study: Median bootstrapped AUC for CMV status was around 0.95 originally, roughly 0.92 US-trained. Suggested: most of the CMV-linked TCR signature lies in CD4+ memory cells.

The V call is TRBV6-1, the J call TRBJ1-4, with a weak D call TRBD1 (5 bases). The sequence came from an adult in good health and CMV-seronegative. Material for sequencing was memory CD4+ T cells from blood. The CDR3 nucleotides read TGTGCCAGCAGTGAACGGGGGGGGAGTGAAAAACTGTTTTTT. Encoded protein: CASSERGGSEKLFF.